Given below is one TCR beta chain in context. The antigen remains unidentified. These data originate in a study of OX40 agonist ivuxolimab in advanced cancers. Across the study: Patients receiving dose escalation had hepatocellular carcinoma, melanoma, renal cell or head and neck cancer.

Trimming at V came to 4 bases and at J to 8 bases, leaving 9 bases not matched to a gene. In germline, CDR1 is LNHDA, CDR2 SQIVND (reference sequence). The CDR3 has 15 amino acids. Sequenced by immunoSEQ multiplex PCR; TCRdb stores in-frame clones only, minus some. The sample records under 150,000 clones, around 91% being singletons. Regarding the study as a whole: The authors also found low normalized T-cell clonal expansion in some nonresponders.

People who had autoimmune disease history or systemic immunosuppression were excluded. Baseline was the first blood sampling point, followed by cycle 4 day 1 and cycle 7 day 1. Here the sequenced sample was CD4+ or CD8+ T cells sorted from blood, taken in a trial of the OX40 agonist ivuxolimab. J is TRBJ1-4 and V is TRBV19; 8 bases align to TRBD1. The receptor was derived from an adult with an advanced solid tumor such as melanoma, head and neck, liver or kidney cancer. CDR3: CASSKKGQGGEKLFF. CDR3 in DNA: TGTGCCAGTAGTAAAAAAGGACAGGGAGGAGAAAAACTGTTTTTT. Supplemented by reference TRBV19 and TRBJ1-4, the full variable domain reads DGGITQSPKYLFRKEGQNVTLSCEQNLNHDAMYWYRQDPGQGLRLIYYSQIVNDFQKGDIAEGYSVSREKKESFPLTVTSAQKNPTAFYLCASSKKGQGGEKLFFGSGTQLSVL.